Below are 24 T cell receptor beta chains sequenced from a single sample in a study of CD8+CD57+ T cells in acquired aplastic anemia. TCR beta VDJ and CDR3 profiling used genomic DNA as template. TCRdb re-called the reads with MiXCR, one entry per CDR3 protein. The sample has about 40,000 distinct CDR3 sequences; 63% are singletons. CD8+CD57+ cell expansion had been shown by flow cytometry in patients chosen for sequencing. The specimen was sorted CD4+, CD8+, or CD8+CD57+ T cells (not recorded which) from PBMCs. Receptors were obtained from a human donor with aplastic anemia.

Note on this clonotype: The junction departs from germline at one end; a sequencing error may be responsible. J is TRBJ1-1 and V is TRBV19, with 8 positions matching TRBD1. The CDR3 covers 15 residues. Germline CDR1 and CDR2: LNHDA and SQIVND (reference sequence). The CDR3 DNA reads TGTGCCAGTAGCAAAGCCGGGACAGGATTCTCTGAAACTTTCTTT. This gives the protein CASSKAGTGFSETFF.

This clonotype was counted once. This sequence joins TRBV29-1 and TRBJ2-3; D is perhaps TRBD1 or TRBD2 (6 bases each). V was pared by 1 base and J by 5 bases, with 10 bases between. Looked up from germline, CDR1 is SQVTM and CDR2 is ANQGSEA. CDR3 length equals 13 residues. Here the CDR3 DNA reads TGCAGCGTTGAAGGGGGGGCCGGAGATACGCAGTATTTT. This encodes CSVEGGAGDTQYF.

The chain is built from TRBV12-3 or TRBV12-4 and TRBJ2-6; 10 bases are shared with TRBD2. Trimming removed 5 bases from V and 1 base from J; junction bases left unmatched: 8. The CDR3 contains 18 residues. Here the CDR3 reads CASSPSSGSESGANVLTF. CDR3 in DNA: TGTGCCAGCAGTCCCTCTAGCGGGAGTGAGTCTGGGGCCAACGTCCTGACTTTC.

Of note for this clonotype: The junction shows a germline mismatch at one end, possibly a read error. V is TRBV15 and J is TRBJ1-2; D is uncertain. CDR1 LNHNV and CDR2 YYDKDF come from the germline V gene (reference sequence). The CDR3 length is 15 residues. The CDR3 reads CATSEHHILNYSYTF. The CDR3 DNA sequence: TGTGCCACCAGCGAACACCATATTCTTAACTATAGCTACACCTTC.

As regards this clonotype: The junction departs from germline at one end; a sequencing error may be responsible. CDR3 amino acids: CASSSHPTNTWELFF. CDR3 coding DNA: TGTGCCAGCAGCTCACACCCAACGAACACCTGGGAGCTGTTTTTT. The rearrangement joins TRBV11-2 to TRBJ2-2, with D hard to call. This CDR3 contains 15 residues. CDR1 is SGHAT, CDR2 FQNNGV, per germline.

This sequence joins TRBV19 and TRBJ1-2, with a possible D match to TRBD1 (5 bases). The length of the CDR3 is 12 residues. From germline, CDR1 is LNHDA and CDR2 SQIVND (reference sequence). V was trimmed by 8 bases and J by 4 bases, leaving 11 bases between them. Here the CDR3 reads CASRPRGYGYTF. The CDR3 DNA is TGTGCCAGTCGTCCAAGGGGCTATGGCTACACCTTC. Full variable domain (outside the CDR3, taken from reference TRBV19 and TRBJ1-2): DGGITQSPKYLFRKEGQNVTLSCEQNLNHDAMYWYRQDPGQGLRLIYYSQIVNDFQKGDIAEGYSVSREKKESFPLTVTSAQKNPTAFYLCASRPRGYGYTFGSGTRLTVV.

In this sample, this clonotype turned up many times. The V and J genes are TRBV7-6 and TRBJ1-6, with 8 bases aligning to TRBD1. CDR3 length: 16 amino acids. Germline-derived CDR1 and CDR2 are SGHVS and FNYEAQ. After removal of 1 base from V and 2 bases from J, the junction contained 1 base not matched to a gene. CDR3: CASSLGTGPYNSPLHF. The CDR3 DNA follows: TGTGCCAGCAGCTTAGGGACAGGGCCCTATAATTCACCCCTCCACTTT.

The chain employs TRBV20-1 and TRBJ1-4; no definite D call. Germline CDR1 DFQATT, CDR2 SNEGSKA (reference sequence). Trimming removed 0 bases from V and 1 base from J, with 6 bases in between. The CDR3 is 14 residues long. The CDR3 DNA is TGCAGTGCTAGAGACCGCAGAACTAATGAAAAACTGTTTTTT. As protein: CSARDRRTNEKLFF.

As concerns this clonotype: Being one base from a much bigger clone, this may be a read error. The chain uses TRBV5-5 and TRBJ1-6; maybe TRBD1 (5 bases). This CDR3 region has 14 residues. Germline CDR1 is SGHKS and CDR2 is YYEKEE (reference sequence). The CDR3 DNA follows: TGTGCCGGCAGTCGGGGGGTCGCTAATTCACCCCTCCACTTT. Translating it yields CAGSRGVANSPLHF.

The sample holds many counts of this clonotype. The chain links TRBV12-3 or TRBV12-4 to TRBJ2-2, with 12 bases that match TRBD2. The V gene end was trimmed by 5 bases and the J gene end by 4 bases; junction bases not matched to a gene: 5. The CDR3 is 16 residues long. The CDR3 sequence: CASSPSGGAVTGELFF. For the CDR3, the DNA is TGTGCCAGCAGTCCTAGCGGGGGGGCAGTCACCGGGGAGCTGTTTTTT.

J is TRBJ2-5 and V is TRBV7-9; no firm D call. Germline-derived CDR1 and CDR2 are SEHNR and FQNEAQ (reference sequence). The germline V and J ends were trimmed by 2 bases and 5 bases, with 9 bases remaining between them. The CDR3 is 13 amino acids. The CDR3 DNA reads as TGTGCCAGCAGCTTAAGGGCGACGGAGACCCAGTACTTC. Protein sequence: CASSLRATETQYF.

The V gene is TRBV25-1, the J gene TRBJ2-7, with D uncertain. CDR1 and CDR2 (germline): MGHDK, SYGVNS. V shed 3 bases and J shed 2 bases, with 8 bases lying between them. The length of the CDR3 is 13 residues. CDR3 protein: CASSDASTYEQYF. CDR3 sequence (DNA): TGTGCCAGCAGTGATGCGTCGACCTACGAGCAGTACTTC.

The DNA of the CDR3 is TGTGCCACCAGCAACCAGGGACAGGGGGCGAAAGAGCAGTACTTC. It translates to CATSNQGQGAKEQYF. J is TRBJ2-7 and V is TRBV15; TRBD1 matches at 12 bases. The CDR3 sequence is 15 residues long. With 4 bases clipped from V and 7 bases from J, the junction kept 8 bases outside the gene matches. Germline CDR1 and CDR2: LNHNV and YYDKDF (reference sequence).

This clonotype appeared a few times. The chain is built from TRBV10-1 and TRBJ2-2; D remains ambiguous. Germline lookup yields CDR1 WNHNN and CDR2 SYGVQD (reference sequence). Deletions cut 10 bases from V and 7 bases from J, with 22 bases between. The CDR3 covers 15 residues. The CDR3 sequence: CAIVYGGDSVGELFF. CDR3 sequence (DNA): TGCGCCATAGTATACGGCGGAGATTCGGTCGGGGAGCTGTTTTTT.

This clonotype was found many times. The rearrangement joins TRBV2 to TRBJ2-2, with a weak D call TRBD2 (5 bases). The germline gives CDR1 SNHLY, CDR2 FYNNEI. CDR3 length: 16 residues. V shed 4 bases and J shed 2 bases, with 14 bases lying between them. The CDR3 loop is CASSGAAGENTGELFF. In DNA, the CDR3 is TGTGCCAGCAGTGGAGCGGCCGGGGAAAACACCGGGGAGCTGTTTTTT.

About this clonotype: An end of the junction differs from the germline gene, which may be a read error. The chain joins TRBV20-1 to TRBJ1-6, with D perhaps matching TRBD1 (6 bases). Germline V gene lookup returns CDR1 DFQATT and CDR2 SNEGSKA (reference sequence). The CDR3 runs 13 residues. The CDR3 loop reads CSAKDSYNSPLHF. As DNA, the CDR3 is TGCAGCGCTAAGGACAGTTATAATTCACCCCTCCACTTT.

The chain is built from TRBV29-1 and TRBJ2-7; D gene ambiguous. CDR1 and CDR2 (germline): SQVTM, ANQGSEA. This CDR3 is 12 amino acids long. Between the trimmed V and J ends, which lost 6 bases and 3 bases, there was a span of 12 bases. DNA of the CDR3: TGCAGCGTCGGCAGACGGAGCTACGAGCAGTACTTC. Its translation is CSVGRRSYEQYF.

The V and J genes are TRBV2 and TRBJ1-6; D possibly corresponds to TRBD1 (5 bases). V lost 7 bases and J 7 bases, leaving 11 bases between the germline ends. Germline CDR1 reads SNHLY; CDR2 reads FYNNEI. The CDR3 covers 13 residues. CDR3 residues: CASTKGWNSPLHF. CDR3 coding DNA: TGTGCCAGCACAAAGGGGTGGAATTCACCCCTCCACTTT.

This clonotype turned up a few times. The V and J genes are TRBV15 and TRBJ2-5; 7 nucleotides align to TRBD2. This CDR3 contains 14 residues. Trimming at V came to 3 bases and at J to 7 bases, leaving 8 bases not matched to a gene. The germline V gene has CDR1 LNHNV and CDR2 YYDKDF (reference sequence). The CDR3 here is CATSSVDPGGTQYF. The DNA for the CDR3 is TGTGCCACCAGCAGCGTAGATCCGGGAGGGACCCAGTACTTC.

The chain couples TRBV2 to TRBJ2-3; perhaps TRBD2 as D (7 bases). The CDR3 runs to 15 residues. With 4 bases removed from V and 4 bases from J, the gap between germline ends came to 15 bases. The germline V gene encodes CDR1 SNHLY and CDR2 FYNNEI. The CDR3 DNA reads as TGTGCCAGCAGTGGTGGCGGGGGCTGGCCAGATACGCAGTATTTT. Translating it yields CASSGGGGWPDTQYF.

This CDR3 reads CASSEIGTDGGGAETQYF. The CDR3 bases are TGTGCCAGCAGTGAAATCGGAACGGACGGGGGGGGGGCGGAGACCCAGTACTTC. The V gene is TRBV25-1, the J gene TRBJ2-5, with TRBD2 matching 8 bases. Trimming cost V 2 bases and J 5 bases; bases outside gene matches: 16. This CDR3 contains 18 residues. Germline V gene data show CDR1 as MGHDK and CDR2 as SYGVNS.

This clonotype is deemed medium-sized. This chain joins TRBV19 and TRBJ1-2; D may be TRBD1 (6 bases). V lost 8 bases and J lost 6, with 16 bases in between. This CDR3 has 13 amino acids. The germline V gene encodes CDR1 LNHDA and CDR2 SQIVND (reference sequence). The CDR3, as DNA: TGTGCCAGTTTTCGGCGGGGGCGCGATGGCTACACCTTC. It translates to CASFRRGRDGYTF.

Only one count was recorded for this clonotype. This chain's CDR3 is CSVGEGRFTEAFF. For the CDR3, the DNA is TGCAGCGTTGGCGAGGGCCGTTTCACTGAAGCTTTCTTT. This chain connects TRBV29-1 to TRBJ1-1; the D is unclear. The germline V and J ends were trimmed by 4 bases and 4 bases, with 13 bases remaining between them. In germline, CDR1 is SQVTM, CDR2 ANQGSEA. The CDR3 length is 13 residues.

This clonotype appeared many times. The chain recombines TRBV5-1 with TRBJ2-6; 10 bases map to TRBD1. The CDR3 runs to 18 residues. Trimming at V came to 6 bases and at J to 0 bases, leaving 9 bases not matched to a gene. The germline CDR1 and CDR2 sequences are SGHRS and YFSETQ. The CDR3 nucleotides read TGCGCCAGCACCAACACGGACAGGGGGTTCTCTGGGGCCAACGTCCTGACTTTC. The encoded protein is CASTNTDRGFSGANVLTF.